The 14 T cell receptor beta chains in this list originate from one sample, sequenced in a study of beta chain features in type 1 diabetes. These TCRs' antigens remain unknown. Findings and limits, study-wide: Researchers report that Type 1 diabetes patients had moderately but significantly shorter TCRB CDR3s across all four CD4+ subsets.

The entirety of the isolated RNA underwent reverse transcription, so expressed TCRB transcripts were sequenced. Profiling relied on immunoSEQ multiplex PCR, and the TCRdb table lists in-frame clones only, not all of them. Of about 700,000 clones detected, roughly 12% appear once; the ten largest clones hold 0.022%. The sample consisted of naive CD4+ T cells from blood. The receptors derive from a young man with type 1 diabetes.

The chain has TRBV4-1 and TRBJ1-4, with TRBD1 matching 7 bases. The CDR3 sequence is 16 residues long. With 7 bases clipped from V and 0 bases from J, the junction kept 8 bases outside the gene matches. Germline-derived CDR1 and CDR2 are MGHRA and YSYEKL. CDR3 sequence: CASTKTGAATNEKLFF. DNA of the CDR3: TGCGCCAGCACCAAAACAGGGGCTGCAACTAATGAAAAACTGTTTTTT.

The rearrangement joins TRBV7-9 to TRBJ2-1, with 10 bases matching TRBD2. Germline values: CDR1 SEHNR, CDR2 FQNEAQ (reference sequence). V lost 11 bases to trimming and J lost 4 bases; unmatched junction nucleotides: 8. The CDR3 is 14 amino acids. The CDR3 loop reads CAPGASGGYNEQFF. The CDR3 DNA follows: TGTGCCCCCGGCGCTAGCGGGGGTTACAATGAGCAGTTCTTC.

The chain employs TRBV6-5 and TRBJ2-7; 7 bases map to TRBD1. J was trimmed by 4 bases and V by 5 bases; bases with no gene match: 11. Germline V lookup: CDR1 MNHEY, CDR2 SVGAGI. The CDR3 covers 15 residues. CDR3 region: CASSHDREPLYEQYF. DNA of the CDR3: TGTGCCAGCAGTCACGACAGGGAGCCCTTATACGAGCAGTACTTC.

CDR3 residues: CASSRRGQGTYEQYF. For the CDR3, the DNA is TGTGCCAGCAGCCGACGGGGACAGGGGACCTACGAGCAGTACTTC. V is TRBV6-6 and J is TRBJ2-7; 10 bases align to TRBD1. CDR3 length: 15 residues. Germline V gene lookup returns CDR1 MNHNY and CDR2 SVGAGI (reference sequence). Germline trimming cut 6 bases from V and 2 bases from J; bases unmatched to any gene: 7.

The V call is TRBV18, the J call TRBJ2-1; possible D gene TRBD2, 5 bases. Germline CDR1 and CDR2: KGHSH and LQKENI. The CDR3 sequence is 17 residues long. V was shortened by 1 base and J by 6 bases, with 19 bases between the two germline ends. The CDR3 coding sequence is TGTGCCAGCTCACCACAAGCGGTTAGGCTCAGTGGCAATGAGCAGTTCTTC. Its protein is CASSPQAVRLSGNEQFF.

V usage is TRBV5-1 and J usage is TRBJ2-1; D gene uncertain. The germline V gene has CDR1 SGHRS and CDR2 YFSETQ. V dropped 1 base and J dropped 10 bases, with 12 bases sitting between them. The CDR3 sequence is 13 residues long. This CDR3 is CASSLSRNPEQFF. CDR3 nucleotide sequence: TGCGCCAGCAGCTTGAGTAGGAACCCAGAGCAGTTCTTC.

This clone was seen more than once but under ten times. This sequence joins TRBV7-3 and TRBJ2-7, with D perhaps given as TRBD1 or TRBD2 (5 bases each). Per germline, CDR1 SGHTA and CDR2 FQGTGA. V lost 4 bases to trimming and J lost 7 bases, with 14 bases between them. This CDR3 is 13 amino acids long. The CDR3 nucleotides read TGTGCCAGCAGCTCGAGTGAGGGGAGTGAGCAGTACTTC. Amino acid sequence: CASSSSEGSEQYF.

This clone has only a few counts. The chain uses TRBV2 and TRBJ2-7; D gene uncertain. The V and J ends lost 2 bases and 6 bases respectively, with 17 bases between them. CDR3 length equals 15 residues. CDR1 and CDR2 from the germline V gene are SNHLY and FYNNEI. The CDR3 loop is CASSETVVGLSEQYF. CDR3 bases: TGTGCCAGCAGTGAAACTGTAGTCGGTCTTAGCGAGCAGTACTTC.

This clone was detected only a few times. CDR3 amino acids: CASSDIRTGGTDTQYF. CDR3 bases: TGTGCCAGCAGTGATATTAGGACAGGGGGTACAGATACGCAGTATTTT. The rearrangement joins TRBV25-1 to TRBJ2-3, with 10 bases identical to TRBD1. The CDR3 is 16 amino acids. Germline V gene sequence: CDR1 MGHDK, CDR2 SYGVNS. V dropped 3 bases and J dropped 3; count of bases not matched to a gene: 6.

This clone was picked up a small number of times. The chain couples TRBV6-6 to TRBJ2-5, with 7 bases that match TRBD2. The CDR3 is made up of 13 amino acids. The ends lost 4 bases at V and 4 bases at J; junction bases unmatched: 3. Germline CDR1 reads MNHNY; CDR2 reads SVGAGI (reference sequence). The CDR3, as DNA: TGTGCCAGCAGTTTTCGCGGGGGAGAGACCCAGTACTTC. Residues: CASSFRGGETQYF.

This clone has just a few counts. The rearrangement joins TRBV29-1 to TRBJ1-2, with D uncertain. This CDR3 is 12 amino acids long. CDR1 SQVTM and CDR2 ANQGSEA come from the germline V gene. Trimming removed 0 bases from V and 7 bases from J, with 9 bases in between. In DNA form, the CDR3 reads TGCAGCGTTGAAGATCTGGGAGGTGGCTACACCTTC. Translating it yields CSVEDLGGGYTF.

This clone was recorded a few times. The rearrangement links TRBV29-1 to TRBJ1-5; D gene unclear. Trimming pared 5 bases from V and 0 bases from J, leaving 11 bases between. The CDR3 is 14 amino acids. Germline CDR1 SQVTM, CDR2 ANQGSEA. The CDR3 sequence is CSVRVEGSNQPQHF. DNA of the CDR3: TGCAGCGTTAGGGTTGAGGGTAGCAATCAGCCCCAGCATTTT.

This clone was seen a few times. This rearrangement joins TRBV25-1 to TRBJ2-6, with 7 bases matching TRBD2. J was trimmed by 1 base and V by 5 bases; bases with no gene match: 11. The CDR3 length is 18 residues. CDR1 and CDR2 from the germline V gene are MGHDK and SYGVNS. CDR3: CASSPLGGVTSGANVLTF. In DNA, the CDR3 is TGTGCCAGCAGTCCCCTGGGGGGGGTAACTTCTGGGGCCAACGTCCTGACTTTC.

This clone occurred a few times. The chain combines TRBV29-1 with TRBJ2-3; no definite D call. V lost 6 bases, J lost 4 bases, and 11 bases lay in between. The CDR3 has 12 residues. Germline V gene sequence: CDR1 SQVTM, CDR2 ANQGSEA. The CDR3 protein is CSVDPAADTQYF. CDR3 nucleotides: TGCAGCGTCGACCCTGCGGCAGATACGCAGTATTTT.